This record covers a single TCR beta chain. Antigen: not known. Clones were read by immunoSEQ multiplex PCR, and TCRdb kept only the in-frame ones, dropping some. The table has 73,000 or so clones, 80% seen once. The data were obtained in a study of T cell responses to AZD1222 COVID-19 vaccine. The CDR3 contains 13 residues. CDR1 is WNHNN, CDR2 SYGVQD, per germline (reference sequence). The V gene lost 2 bases and the J gene lost 4 bases, with 3 bases spanning the gap. Findings and caveats of the study: Among vaccine-associated CD4 TCRs, coverage spanned spike, with dominance at 160-218 and 743-854. In all cases, repertoires were sampled only after the peak T cell response. Spike-specific TCR breadth and depth were elevated following two AZD1222 doses.

Here the sequenced sample was peripheral blood, taken 28 days after the second AZD1222 dose. The J gene is TRBJ2-6, the V gene TRBV10-1, with D hard to call. The source is an adult who received the AZD1222 COVID-19 vaccine. The CDR3 region is CASSENGANVLTF. For the CDR3, the DNA is TGCGCCAGCAGTGAGAACGGGGCCAACGTCCTGACTTTC.